This T cell receptor beta chain came from a study of human T cells and chemical hapten exposure. Attachment of unique molecular identifiers to individual cDNA molecules was performed in the library. As originally analysed: With a range of about 23,224 to 690,600, the median per sample was 95,638 TCRs. TCRdb reanalysed the RACE reads using MiXCR and keeps one entry per CDR3 protein. Here the V and J calls rest on TCRdb's processing, not on the authors' analysis. This table has around 380,000 distinct CDR3 sequences, around 5% appearing once. Regarding time point: patch test 1, 2 weeks after DPC sensitization. Treatment: therapeutic diphenylcyclopropenone sensitization with weekly scalp DPC. Donors, patients with alopecia ranging from 18 to 70 years old and judged suitable for DPC, provided samples. This clonotype was detected many times. Germline V gene sequence: CDR1 SQVTM, CDR2 ANQGSEA. V gave up 8 bases and J gave up 3 bases; unmatched junction bases: 10. CDR3 size: 14 residues.

This sequence joins TRBV29-1 and TRBJ2-3, with TRBD1 matching over 8 bases. This receptor was identified in a woman in her forties or fifties with alopecia areata. Some clones in this sample may be carry-over from other donors' samples. The sequencing used whole blood, collected in connection with sensitization to the hapten diphenylcyclopropenone (DPC). DNA of the CDR3: TGCAGCTTCGCGCAGGGGGCTGGGACAGATACGCAGTATTTT. Translated: CSFAQGAGTDTQYF.